Listed here are 24 T cell receptor beta chains from one sample, sequenced in a study of T cell repertoires in cytomegalovirus infection. One entry per CDR3 protein results from TCRdb running MiXCR on the reads. The repertoire holds 800,000 to 950,000 distinct CDR3 sequences, with roughly 33% as singletons. These receptors have no known antigen. The material sequenced was cultured CD8+ T cells from PBMCs, taken from culture after CMV antigen stimulation. The origin of the receptors is a human donor in good health (CMV status not recorded). Some clones in this sample may be carry-over from other donors' samples.

V is TRBV5-8 and J is TRBJ1-6; D gene unclear. This CDR3 has 11 amino acids. With 0 bases removed from V and 14 bases from J, the gap between germline ends came to 6 bases. The germline V gene has CDR1 SGHTS and CDR2 YDEGEE. Here the CDR3 reads CASSLGTALHF. The DNA of the CDR3 is TGTGCCAGCAGCTTGGGGACCGCCCTCCACTTT.

The V gene is TRBV6-2 or TRBV6-3, the J gene TRBJ2-1; tentatively, D is TRBD2 (5 bases). The germline V gene has CDR1 MNHEY and CDR2 SVGEGT. V was clipped by 10 bases and J by 6 bases, with 16 bases between them. CDR3 length equals 13 residues. This chain's CDR3 is CATALGRANEQFF. In DNA, the CDR3 is TGTGCCACCGCACTAGGAAGGGCCAATGAGCAGTTCTTC.

The chain joins TRBV2 to TRBJ2-3; no definite D call. The CDR3 length is 12 residues. Trimming took 7 bases from V and 1 from J, leaving 6 bases between them. The germline V gene encodes CDR1 SNHLY and CDR2 FYNNEI. The CDR3 region has the DNA TGTGCCAGCATTTACCGCACAGATACGCAGTATTTT. Encoded protein: CASIYRTDTQYF. Filled out from reference TRBV2 and TRBJ2-3, the complete variable domain reads EPEVTQTPSHQVTQMGQEVILRCVPISNHLYFYWYRQILGQKVEFLVSFYNNEISEKSEIFDDQFSVERPDGSNFTLKIRSTKLEDSAMYFCASIYRTDTQYFGPGTRLTVL.

This clonotype was recorded a few times. The rearrangement links TRBV27 to TRBJ2-3; D remains ambiguous. V lost 5 bases and J lost 5, with 14 bases in between. CDR3 length: 14 amino acids. The germline CDR1 and CDR2 sequences are MNHEY and SMNVEV (reference sequence). CDR3 region: CASSTLRPGDTQYF. As DNA, the CDR3 is TGTGCCAGCAGTACACTGCGGCCCGGAGATACGCAGTATTTT.

The chain has TRBV19 and TRBJ2-7; 8 positions agree with TRBD2. V lost 1 base and J lost 5; bases outside the gene matches: 1. From germline, CDR1 is LNHDA and CDR2 SQIVND (reference sequence). The CDR3 sequence is 13 residues long. The CDR3: CASSIVSGDEQYV. The CDR3 DNA sequence: TGTGCCAGTAGTATAGTTAGCGGGGACGAGCAGTACGTC.

This clonotype showed up just a few times. In DNA, the CDR3 is TGCGCCAGCAAAGGGGACAGGGTTGACTATGGCTACACCTTC. It translates to CASKGDRVDYGYTF. V and J are TRBV5-1 and TRBJ1-2, with 9 positions matching TRBD1. Unmatched junction bases numbered 6, after V lost 6 bases and J lost 3 bases. The CDR3 extends over 14 amino acids. Germline assignment: CDR1 SGHRS and CDR2 YFSETQ.

In its sample, this clonotype was seen a few times. The chain joins TRBV12-5 to TRBJ2-7; D perhaps matches TRBD1 (5 bases). V was clipped by 10 bases and J by 0 bases, with 22 bases between them. Germline CDR1 is LGHNT and CDR2 is FRNRAP. The CDR3 extends over 16 amino acids. In nucleotides, the CDR3 is TGTGCTACCATGGGGCATGGGCCTACGAGCTCCTACGAGCAGTACTTC. Amino acids: CATMGHGPTSSYEQYF.

This clonotype has ten or more counts. J is TRBJ2-2 and V is TRBV7-8; perhaps TRBD1 as D (6 bases). CDR1 SGHVS and CDR2 FQNEAQ come from the germline V gene. With 5 bases removed from V and 1 base from J, the gap between germline ends came to 17 bases. The CDR3 length is 17 residues. CDR3 in DNA: TGTGCCAGCAGCCTACCCAGTTCAGGGGTGAACACCGGGGAGCTGTTTTTT. This translates into CASSLPSSGVNTGELFF.

This clonotype appeared many times. The chain is built from TRBV7-2 and TRBJ2-7; perhaps TRBD1 as D (5 bases). CDR1 SGHTA and CDR2 FQGNSA come from the germline V gene. This CDR3 contains 16 residues. V was trimmed by 1 base and J by 5 bases, leaving 18 bases between them. The CDR3 DNA reads as TGTGCCAGCAGCTTAGGATCTTTGGGCAGGGAAAACGAGCAGTACGTC. Its protein product is CASSLGSLGRENEQYV.

The chain uses TRBV28 and TRBJ2-3; 9 bases align to TRBD2. CDR1 is MDHEN, CDR2 SYDVKM, per germline. The CDR3 is 18 residues long. The V gene end was trimmed by 6 bases and the J gene end by 4 bases; junction bases not matched to a gene: 17. The CDR3 is CASSAGRARGGSADTQYF. DNA of the CDR3: TGTGCCAGCAGCGCCGGGAGGGCGCGGGGGGGATCTGCAGATACGCAGTATTTT.

V and J are TRBV2 and TRBJ2-2, with TRBD2 matching over 12 bases. V shed 3 bases, J shed 0 bases, and the junction held 5 bases outside the gene matches. Germline lookup yields CDR1 SNHLY and CDR2 FYNNEI. CDR3 size: 18 residues. CDR3 sequence: CASSDTSGGPSNTGELFF. In nucleotides, the CDR3 is TGTGCCAGCAGTGATACTAGCGGGGGGCCTTCGAACACCGGGGAGCTGTTTTTT.

Concerning this clonotype itself: An end of the junction does not agree with germline; a read error may underlie this. The V and J genes are TRBV12-3 or TRBV12-4 and TRBJ2-1; TRBD2 is a possible D gene (6 bases). The CDR3 has 17 amino acids. The CDR3 here is CASSFPSGVSSYNEQCF. The CDR3 nucleotides are TGTGCCAGCAGTTTTCCTTCGGGGGTTAGCTCCTACAATGAGCAGTGCTTC.

The chain recombines TRBV7-8 with TRBJ2-6; 8 positions agree with TRBD1. From germline, CDR1 is SGHVS and CDR2 FQNEAQ. With 3 bases clipped from V and 4 bases from J, the junction kept 11 bases outside the gene matches. The CDR3 length is 18 residues. CDR3 nucleotide sequence: TGTGCCAGCAGCTTGGGAAGGACAGGGTCGGGAGGGGCCAACGTCCTGACTTTC. Protein: CASSLGRTGSGGANVLTF.

This clonotype was counted a few times. The V call is TRBV19, the J call TRBJ1-6; D may be TRBD1 (6 bases). There are 13 residues in the CDR3. From germline, CDR1 is LNHDA and CDR2 SQIVND (reference sequence). V lost 6 bases and J 7 bases, leaving 10 bases between the germline ends. The CDR3 sequence is CASSPGQNSPLHF. The CDR3 DNA follows: TGTGCCAGTAGCCCTGGACAGAATTCACCCCTCCACTTT. The variable domain in full, completed from reference TRBV19 and TRBJ1-6, reads DGGITQSPKYLFRKEGQNVTLSCEQNLNHDAMYWYRQDPGQGLRLIYYSQIVNDFQKGDIAEGYSVSREKKESFPLTVTSAQKNPTAFYLCASSPGQNSPLHFGNGTRLTVT.

Of note for this clonotype: A much larger clonotype is one base distant, so this may be a read error. The genes are TRBV7-2 and TRBJ2-1; possible D gene TRBD2, 5 bases. CDR1 SGHTA and CDR2 FQGNSA come from the germline V gene. CDR3 size: 13 residues. The CDR3 spells CVSSLAPDNEQFF. The CDR3 nucleotides are TGTGTCAGCAGCTTAGCGCCCGACAATGAGCAGTTCTTC. The whole variable domain, filled in from reference TRBV7-2 and TRBJ2-1, reads GAGVSQSPSNKVTEKGKDVELRCDPISGHTALYWYRQSLGQGLEFLIYFQGNSAPDKSGLPSDRFSAERTGGSVSTLTIQRTQQEDSAVYLCVSSLAPDNEQFFGPGTRLTVL.

CDR3 sequence reads: CASSYAEGAQGYTF. The DNA for the CDR3 is TGTGCCAGCAGTTACGCCGAGGGGGCGCAAGGCTACACCTTC. The V call is TRBV27, the J call TRBJ1-2, with 7 positions matching TRBD1. The CDR3 length is 14 residues. The V segment lost 4 bases and the J segment 8 bases; nucleotides outside the gene matches: 10. Germline assignment: CDR1 MNHEY and CDR2 SMNVEV (reference sequence).

J is TRBJ1-1 and V is TRBV5-6; TRBD1 matches at 12 bases. Germline V gives CDR1 SGHDT, CDR2 YYEEEE. The CDR3 consists of 15 residues. V was pared by 4 bases and J by 5 bases, with 6 bases of the junction left unmatched. CDR3 nucleotide sequence: TGTGCCAGCAGCCTGGGACAGGGGGCATTTACTGAAGCTTTCTTT. Residues: CASSLGQGAFTEAFF.

The V and J genes are TRBV7-9 and TRBJ1-4; D uncertain. The V and J ends lost 5 bases and 0 bases respectively, with 10 bases between them. CDR3 size: 15 residues. CDR1 and CDR2 (germline): SEHNR, FQNEAQ (reference sequence). The CDR3 loop is CASSPKGSTNEKLFF. The CDR3 DNA is TGTGCCAGCAGCCCAAAAGGATCAACTAATGAAAAACTGTTTTTT.

In its sample, this clonotype was seen many times. The rearrangement uses TRBV7-2 and TRBJ2-3; TRBD2 matches 10 bases. The CDR3 has 16 residues. Germline CDR1 SGHTA, CDR2 FQGNSA. V lost 0 bases and J lost 5; bases outside the gene matches: 5. CDR3 bases: TGTGCCAGCAGCTTAGCACCCGGGACTAGCGAAGATACGCAGTATTTT. Translation gives CASSLAPGTSEDTQYF.

In DNA form, the CDR3 reads TGTGCCAGTAGTATGGGATATCAGCCCCAGCATTTT. The encoded protein is CASSMGYQPQHF. The V and J genes are TRBV19 and TRBJ1-5; D is ambiguous. Germline assignment: CDR1 LNHDA and CDR2 SQIVND (reference sequence). Trimming took off 3 bases at V and 5 bases at J, with 5 bases between the two ends. The CDR3 extends over 12 amino acids.

This clonotype occurred many times. CDR3 nucleotide sequence: TGTGCCATCAGTGGGATTTCCGGACTGAAACATTCTGGAAACACCATATATTTT. Translating gives CAISGISGLKHSGNTIYF. The chain couples TRBV10-3 to TRBJ1-3; unclear D gene. CDR3 length: 18 residues. Germline V gene lookup returns CDR1 ENHRY and CDR2 SYGVKD. Trimming pared 4 bases from V and 1 base from J, leaving 20 bases between.

This clonotype was seen a few times. A much larger clone differs by one base, so this may be a read error. This chain uses TRBV7-8 with TRBJ1-1; 8 positions match TRBD1. CDR1 and CDR2 from the germline V gene are SGHVS and FQNEAQ. CDR3 size: 16 residues. Germline trimming cut 1 base from V and 5 bases from J; bases unmatched to any gene: 9. The CDR3 sequence is CASSLGGDRTKTEAFF. The CDR3 DNA is TGTGCCAGCAGCTTAGGTGGGGACAGGACGAAGACTGAAGCTTTCTTT. Combining the CDR3 with reference TRBV7-8 and TRBJ1-1 gives the whole variable domain GAGVSQSPRYKVAKRGQDVALRCDPISGHVSLFWYQQALGQGPEFLTYFQNEAQLDKSGLPSDRFFAERPEGSVSTLKIQRTQQEDSAVYLCASSLGGDRTKTEAFFGQGTRLTVV.

The gene calls are TRBV12-3 or TRBV12-4 and TRBJ2-3; 7 bases line up with TRBD2. V lost 8 bases to trimming and J lost 0 bases; unmatched junction nucleotides: 8. CDR3 length equals 15 residues. The CDR3 DNA reads TGTGCCAGCGGGGGGGGGTCCTCTAGCACAGATACGCAGTATTTT. It translates to CASGGGSSSTDTQYF.

This rearrangement joins TRBV25-1 to TRBJ1-1; D is undetermined. Germline-derived CDR1 and CDR2 are MGHDK and SYGVNS. This CDR3 has 15 amino acids. V lost 4 bases, J lost 4 bases, and 16 bases lay in between. The CDR3 protein is CASSAGFFGSTEAFF. In DNA form, the CDR3 reads TGTGCCAGCAGTGCGGGATTTTTTGGTAGCACTGAAGCTTTCTTT.